The T cell receptor (beta chain) described here comes from a study of blood T cell repertoires in COVID-19. Study-level background: PBMCs, B-cell-depleted T cells, or T cells provided the cDNA or gDNA that made up the material.

Profiling relied on immunoSEQ multiplex PCR, and the TCRdb table lists in-frame clones only, not all of them. The sample records about 200,000 clones, 82% being singletons. Patients from Seattle were sampled longitudinally, starting during active infection. The CDR3 covers 12 residues. V was clipped by 4 bases and J by 4 bases, with 7 bases between them. CDR1 and CDR2 from the germline V gene are LGHNA and YNFKEQ. The source of this sequence is a woman older than 75 with COVID-19, enrolled during active disease. Sequences were obtained from peripheral blood. The chain has TRBV4-2 and TRBJ1-1; D gene uncertain. CDR3 residues: CASSPSATEAFF. Written as DNA, the CDR3 is TGTGCCAGCAGCCCCAGTGCCACTGAAGCTTTCTTT.